This is a list of T cell receptor beta chains from one sample in a study of cytomegalovirus exposure and HLA in healthy donors. Sequencing used immunoSEQ multiplex PCR; TCRdb keeps in-frame clones, though not all of them. The sample includes approximately 110,000 clones, less than 80% seen only once; the top ten take more than 1.5%. The sequencing input was PBMCs. These receptor sequences come from a man aged 50 or older in good health and CMV-seronegative. Each CDR3 is given with its conserved first and last residue. The D gene is left open where the match is weak. Size is stated for part of the rows, as once, few or many counts, or as a class when the clone is expanded.

clone_size	v_call	j_call	d_call	cdr3_aa	cdr3_nt
-	TRBV11-2	TRBJ1-5	-	CASSLGSYSNQPQHF	TGTGCCAGCAGCTTAGGGAGTTATAGCAATCAGCCCCAGCATTTT
few	TRBV5-1	TRBJ2-3	TRBD1	CASRPRGQGATDTQYF	TGCGCCAGCAGGCCCCGGGGACAGGGGGCTACAGATACGCAGTATTTT
-	TRBV19	TRBJ2-2	-	CASSLSRAPNTGELFF	TGTGCCAGTAGTTTAAGCAGGGCCCCGAACACCGGGGAGCTGTTTTTT
-	TRBV5-1	TRBJ1-1	-	CASSLDRTYTEAFF	TGCGCCAGCAGCCTAGACAGAACATACACTGAAGCTTTCTTT
-	TRBV19	TRBJ1-2	TRBD1	CASWTGFIYGYTF	TGTGCCAGTTGGACAGGGTTTATCTATGGCTACACCTTC
-	TRBV2	TRBJ2-1	TRBD2	CASLGLVNEQFF	TGTGCCAGCTTGGGACTAGTAAATGAGCAGTTCTTC
-	TRBV25-1	TRBJ1-4	-	CASMDDRYIEKLFF	TGTGCCAGCATGGATGACAGATACATCGAAAAACTGTTTTTT
-	TRBV14	TRBJ1-6	TRBD1	CASRDRVGSPLHF	TGTGCCAGCAGGGACAGGGTTGGATCACCCCTCCACTTT
-	TRBV2	TRBJ2-7	TRBD1	CANSRDRANEQYF	TGTGCCAACTCCCGGGACAGGGCCAACGAGCAGTACTTC
few	TRBV19	TRBJ1-2	TRBD1	CASTPRTGANYGYTF	TGTGCCAGTACCCCCCGGACAGGGGCTAACTATGGCTACACCTTC
-	TRBV28	TRBJ1-3	-	CASSLSTVSGNTIYF	TGTGCCAGCAGCTTGTCGACAGTCTCTGGAAACACCATATATTTT
-	TRBV11-3	TRBJ2-5	-	CASSLDQEETQYF	TGTGCCAGCAGCTTAGACCAGGAAGAGACCCAGTACTTC
once	TRBV18	TRBJ1-1	-	CASSPQSMNTEAFF	TGTGCCAGCTCACCCCAGTCCATGAACACTGAAGCTTTCTTT
few	TRBV7-9	TRBJ2-2	-	CSSFPRGTNTGELFF	TGTTCCAGTTTTCCGAGGGGGACGAACACCGGGGAGCTGTTTTTT
-	TRBV6-5	TRBJ1-3	TRBD1	CASSYSTGAGNTIYF	TGTGCCAGCAGTTACTCGACAGGGGCCGGAAACACCATATATTTT
-	TRBV2	TRBJ2-7	TRBD1	CASRNTGQSYEQYF	TGTGCCAGCAGAAACACGGGACAGTCTTACGAGCAGTACTTC
-	TRBV7-3	TRBJ1-1	TRBD1	CASSLDRVSDEAFF	TGTGCCAGCAGCTTAGACAGGGTGTCCGATGAAGCTTTCTTT
-	TRBV5-4	TRBJ2-5	TRBD1	CASSLGTGLPETQYF	TGTGCCAGCAGCTTGGGGACAGGGTTGCCAGAGACCCAGTACTTC
few	TRBV29-1	TRBJ1-2	-	CSLKNGGGGYTF	TGCAGCCTCAAAAACGGCGGGGGAGGCTACACCTTC
-	TRBV2	TRBJ1-6	TRBD1	CASSERQGALGNSPLHF	TGTGCCAGCAGTGAAAGACAGGGGGCACTGGGTAATTCACCCCTCCACTTT